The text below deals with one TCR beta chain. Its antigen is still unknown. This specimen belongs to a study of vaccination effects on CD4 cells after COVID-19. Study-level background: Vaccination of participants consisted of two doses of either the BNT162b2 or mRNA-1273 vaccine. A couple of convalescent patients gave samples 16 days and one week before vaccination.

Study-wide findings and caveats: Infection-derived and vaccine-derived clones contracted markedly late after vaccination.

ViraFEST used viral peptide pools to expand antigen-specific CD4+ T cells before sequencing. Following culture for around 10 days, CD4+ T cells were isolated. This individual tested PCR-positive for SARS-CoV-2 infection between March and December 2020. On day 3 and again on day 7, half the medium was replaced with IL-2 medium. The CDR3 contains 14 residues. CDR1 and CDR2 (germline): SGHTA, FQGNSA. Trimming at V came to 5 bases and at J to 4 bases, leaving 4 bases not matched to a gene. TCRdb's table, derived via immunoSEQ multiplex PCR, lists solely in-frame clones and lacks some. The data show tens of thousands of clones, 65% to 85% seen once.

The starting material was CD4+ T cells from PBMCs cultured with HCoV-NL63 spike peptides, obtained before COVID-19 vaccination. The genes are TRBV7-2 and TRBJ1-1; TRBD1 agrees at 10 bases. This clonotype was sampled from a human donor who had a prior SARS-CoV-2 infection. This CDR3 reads CASSPRTGGTEAFF. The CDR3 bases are TGTGCCAGCAGCCCGAGGACAGGGGGCACTGAAGCTTTCTTT.